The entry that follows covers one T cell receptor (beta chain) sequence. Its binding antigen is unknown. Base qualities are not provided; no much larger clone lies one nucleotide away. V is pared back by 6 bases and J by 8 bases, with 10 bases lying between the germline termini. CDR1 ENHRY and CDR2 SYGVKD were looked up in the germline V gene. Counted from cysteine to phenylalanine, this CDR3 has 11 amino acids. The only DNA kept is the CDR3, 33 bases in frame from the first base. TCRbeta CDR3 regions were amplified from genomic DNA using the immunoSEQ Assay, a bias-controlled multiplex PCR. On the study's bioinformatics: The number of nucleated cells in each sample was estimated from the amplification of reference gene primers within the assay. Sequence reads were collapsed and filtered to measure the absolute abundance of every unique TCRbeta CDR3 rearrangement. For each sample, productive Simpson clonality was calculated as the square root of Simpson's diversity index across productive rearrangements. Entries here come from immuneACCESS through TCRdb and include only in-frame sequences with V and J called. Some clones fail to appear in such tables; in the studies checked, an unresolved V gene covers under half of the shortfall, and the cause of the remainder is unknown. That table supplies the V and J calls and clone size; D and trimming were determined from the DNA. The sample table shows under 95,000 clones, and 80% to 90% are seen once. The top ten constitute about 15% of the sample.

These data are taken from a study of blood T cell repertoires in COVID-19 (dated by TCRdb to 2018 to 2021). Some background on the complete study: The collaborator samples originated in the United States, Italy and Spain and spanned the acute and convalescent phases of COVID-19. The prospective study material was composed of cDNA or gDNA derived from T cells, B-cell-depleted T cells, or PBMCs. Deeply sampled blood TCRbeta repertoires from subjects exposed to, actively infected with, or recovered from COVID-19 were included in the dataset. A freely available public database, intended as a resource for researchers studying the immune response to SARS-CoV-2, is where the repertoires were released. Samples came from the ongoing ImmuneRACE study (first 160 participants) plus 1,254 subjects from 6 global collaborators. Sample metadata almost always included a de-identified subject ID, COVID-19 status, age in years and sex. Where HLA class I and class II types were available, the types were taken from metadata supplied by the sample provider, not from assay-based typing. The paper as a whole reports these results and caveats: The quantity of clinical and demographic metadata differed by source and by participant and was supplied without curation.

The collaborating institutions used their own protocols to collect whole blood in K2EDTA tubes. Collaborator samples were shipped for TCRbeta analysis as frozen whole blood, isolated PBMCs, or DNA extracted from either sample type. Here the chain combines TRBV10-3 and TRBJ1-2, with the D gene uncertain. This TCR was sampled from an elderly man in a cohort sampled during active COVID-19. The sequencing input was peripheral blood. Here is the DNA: TGTGCCATCAGCAACGGGAGGGGCTACACCTTC. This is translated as CAISNGRGYTF.